This T cell receptor (beta chain) was identified during a study of regulatory T cells in long-lasting Graves disease. Time point: newly diagnosed GD, antithyroid drugs for less than 3 months. PBMC RNA served as the TCR library source. CDR3 size: 17 residues. CDR1 is SNHLY, CDR2 FYNNEI, per germline. The V end lost 6 bases, the J end lost 0 bases, and 21 bases lay between the germline ends. This clonotype was seen ten or more times. The antigen remains undetermined. Arm-PCR with iRepertoire HTBI primers amplified the CDR3 regions for these TCR beta libraries. TCRdb processed the multiplex PCR reads anew with MiXCR; each CDR3 protein has one entry. The sample has around 330,000 distinct CDR3 sequences, 15% to 20% seen once; the top ten hold more than 35%. Study-level points and caveats: TRBV28, TRBJ1-2 and TRBJ2-5 emerged as the favored segments in persistent disease. Small sample size may have lowered accuracy. Sharing of public clonotypes was greater in persistent patients (about 2,700) than in new patients (around 1,000).

The sample here was peripheral blood mononuclear cells (PBMCs), taken at new diagnosis, from a patient treated with antithyroid drugs. The chain carries TRBV2 and TRBJ2-7, with D perhaps TRBD1 (7 bases). This receptor was obtained from a female donor with Graves disease. CDR3 sequence: CASSLDLGGQRSYEQYF. Here the CDR3 DNA reads TGTGCCAGCAGCCTTGATTTGGGGGGACAGCGCTCCTACGAGCAGTACTTC. Based on the CDR3 plus reference TRBV2 and TRBJ2-7, the full variable domain is EPEVTQTPSHQVTQMGQEVILRCVPISNHLYFYWYRQILGQKVEFLVSFYNNEISEKSEIFDDQFSVERPDGSNFTLKIRSTKLEDSAMYFCASSLDLGGQRSYEQYFGPGTRLTVT.